Reported below is one T cell receptor (beta chain). Its antigen remains unknown. The germline V gene has CDR1 LGHNA and CDR2 YSLEER. The CDR3 is made up of 15 amino acids. V was pared by 2 bases and J by 2 bases, with 12 bases between. This sample was included in a study of response to subunit inactivated influenza vaccine. General study points: Authors suggested each seasonal flu vaccination may recruit only limited numbers of new T cells.

TCRdb reanalysed the RT-PCR reads using MiXCR and keeps one entry per CDR3 protein. The sample shows about 780,000 distinct CDR3 sequences, approximately 18% of them seen only once. This sequence was found in a man aged 50 to 59 who received an inactivated influenza vaccine. The chain couples TRBV4-3 to TRBJ2-5; TRBD1 is a possible D gene (6 bases). Sequencing used PBMCs from blood, obtained 5 days after vaccination. The CDR3 region is CASSQSGQRQETQYF. The DNA of the CDR3 is TGCGCCAGCAGCCAATCGGGACAACGTCAAGAGACCCAGTACTTC.